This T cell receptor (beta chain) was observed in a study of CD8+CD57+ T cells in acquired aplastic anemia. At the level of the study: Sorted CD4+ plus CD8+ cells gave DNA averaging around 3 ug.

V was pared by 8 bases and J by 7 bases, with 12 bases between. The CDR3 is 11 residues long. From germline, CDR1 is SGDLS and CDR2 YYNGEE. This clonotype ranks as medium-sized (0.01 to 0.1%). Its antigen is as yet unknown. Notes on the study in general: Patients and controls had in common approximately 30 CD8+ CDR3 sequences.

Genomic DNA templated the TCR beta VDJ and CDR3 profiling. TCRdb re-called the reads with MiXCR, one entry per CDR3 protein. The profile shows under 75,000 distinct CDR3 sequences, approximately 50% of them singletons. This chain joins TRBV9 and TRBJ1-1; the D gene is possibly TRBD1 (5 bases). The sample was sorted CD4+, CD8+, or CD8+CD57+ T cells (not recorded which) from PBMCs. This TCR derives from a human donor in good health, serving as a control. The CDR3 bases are TGTGCCAGTGCGGGGGAGAGTGAAGCTTTCTTT. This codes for CASAGESEAFF.